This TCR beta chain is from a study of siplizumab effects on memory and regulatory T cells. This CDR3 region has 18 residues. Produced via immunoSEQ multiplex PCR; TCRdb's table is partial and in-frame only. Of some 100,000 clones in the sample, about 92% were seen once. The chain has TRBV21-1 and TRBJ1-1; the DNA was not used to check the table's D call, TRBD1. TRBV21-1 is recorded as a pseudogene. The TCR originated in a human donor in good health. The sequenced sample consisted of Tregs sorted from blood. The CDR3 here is CASSTLHYRGQLTSEAFF. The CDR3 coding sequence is TGTGCCAGCAGCACACTACATTACAGGGGGCAGTTAACCTCTGAAGCTTTCTTT.